This TCR beta chain was documented in a study of shared clonotypes between healthy human individuals. Study-wide results and limits: In contrast to clonotypes shared by all four donors, non-shared clonotypes had lower generation probabilities. Across subsets, estimated richness was generally greater for naive than for memory populations.

The genomic DNA of each subset was split evenly across several immunoSEQ plates. The protocol was immunoSEQ multiplex PCR, while the TCRdb copy is restricted to in-frame clones and leaves out a portion. The sample consists of approximately 600,000 clones, approximately 95% of them appearing once. Naive CD8 populations comprised CD45RO-negative cells positively selected for CCR7, excluding terminally differentiated effector memory CD45RA+ cells. Points on this clone: Its antigen is unidentified.

The sequence was obtained from a woman in her 30s in good health. Material for sequencing was naive CD8+ T cells sorted from blood.

The CDR3 loop reads CAWSGPRATQYF. In DNA form, the CDR3 reads TGTGCCTGGAGTGGACCGCGGGCGACCCAGTACTTC. The chain carries TRBV30 and TRBJ2-5, with D maybe TRBD2 (5 bases). The germline V and J ends were trimmed by 1 base and 7 bases, with 10 bases remaining between them. Per germline, CDR1 GTSNPN and CDR2 SVGIG (reference sequence). The CDR3 has 12 residues.